A selection of T cell receptor beta chains follows, all from one sample in a study of vaccination effects on CD4 cells after COVID-19. No antigen is known for these receptors. The method was immunoSEQ multiplex PCR; TCRdb's version includes in-frame clones alone and lacks a portion of them. This sample has about 41,000 clones, with roughly 70% found just once. The sample consisted of CD4+ T cells from PBMCs cultured with HCoV-OC43 spike peptides, taken before COVID-19 vaccination. The receptor set was obtained from a human donor who received a COVID-19 vaccine. The CDR3 runs from the conserved cysteine through the conserved F or W. The order of the fields is J gene, clone size, CDR3 length, V gene, CDR3 protein. Size is omitted from some rows. Given values are once, few, many or a class for expanded clones.

J: TRBJ1-1
size: -
length: 12
V: TRBV7-9
CDR3: CASRNVGTEAFF

J: TRBJ2-1
size: few
length: 14
V: TRBV27
CDR3: CASRSQGASSEQFF

J: TRBJ2-2
size: -
length: 13
V: TRBV6-6
CDR3: CASSPFRLQGLFF

J: TRBJ1-1
size: -
length: 13
V: TRBV5-1
CDR3: CASTGTANTEAFF

J: TRBJ2-2
size: -
length: 15
V: TRBV6-5
CDR3: CASSSGQGNTGELFF

J: TRBJ1-1
size: few
length: 18
V: TRBV11-2
CDR3: CASSLYARPAGRNTEAFF

J: TRBJ1-1
size: -
length: 12
V: TRBV6-2/TRBV6-3
CDR3: CASSYERGEAFF

J: TRBJ2-2
size: few
length: 14
V: TRBV5-1
CDR3: CASSLDGNTGELFF

J: TRBJ1-3
size: -
length: 15
V: TRBV9
CDR3: CASSVGAATGNTIYF

J: TRBJ1-5
size: -
length: 16
V: TRBV9
CDR3: CASSVEQGRDNQPQHF

J: TRBJ2-1
size: few
length: 14
V: TRBV29-1
CDR3: CSVISLSSYNEQFF

J: TRBJ2-3
size: -
length: 14
V: TRBV13
CDR3: CASSASTGGDTQYF

J: TRBJ2-5
size: -
length: 14
V: TRBV5-4
CDR3: CASSRTVYQETQYF

J: TRBJ1-4
size: once
length: 14
V: TRBV6-5
CDR3: CASRVGRTNEKLFF

J: TRBJ2-1
size: -
length: 14
V: TRBV27
CDR3: CASTPSGRMSEQFF

J: TRBJ1-1
size: -
length: 12
V: TRBV5-1
CDR3: CASRTENTEAFF

J: TRBJ1-4
size: few
length: 14
V: TRBV13
CDR3: CASSLYATNEKLFF

J: TRBJ1-5
size: few
length: 13
V: TRBV19
CDR3: CASTKGGGQPQHF

J: TRBJ2-3
size: -
length: 16
V: TRBV4-2
CDR3: CASSQAPTGATDTQYF

J: TRBJ2-2
size: -
length: 17
V: TRBV25-1
CDR3: CASSVVSGGPNTGELFF

J: TRBJ1-2
size: -
length: 11
V: TRBV29-1
CDR3: CSVDDSYGYTF

J: TRBJ2-3
size: -
length: 12
V: TRBV18
CDR3: CASSPQPDTQYF

J: TRBJ2-1
size: -
length: 12
V: TRBV28
CDR3: CASKGERYEQFF

J: TRBJ2-7
size: few
length: 14
V: TRBV9
CDR3: CASSVGAGAYEQYF

J: TRBJ1-2
size: once
length: 14
V: TRBV5-5
CDR3: CASSLAATANGYTF

J: TRBJ2-2
size: -
length: 14
V: TRBV7-2
CDR3: CASSLAWAPGELFF

J: TRBJ2-1
size: -
length: 16
V: TRBV11-3
CDR3: CASSLDGREGQNEQFF

J: TRBJ2-3
size: -
length: 16
V: TRBV19
CDR3: CASSTERTRILDTQYF

J: TRBJ2-5
size: -
length: 12
V: TRBV6-2/TRBV6-3
CDR3: CASSHVGGSQYF

J: TRBJ2-3
size: -
length: 16
V: TRBV5-6
CDR3: CASNLRPWSRTDTQYF

J: TRBJ1-4
size: -
length: 16
V: TRBV28
CDR3: CASSTTGGVVNGKLFF

J: TRBJ1-1
size: -
length: 14
V: TRBV28
CDR3: CASTLPYTNTEAFF

J: TRBJ1-1
size: -
length: 16
V: TRBV5-5
CDR3: CASSSPTSRGNTEAFF

J: TRBJ2-1
size: few
length: 11
V: TRBV6-6
CDR3: CASSHDREQFF

J: TRBJ2-2
size: -
length: 15
V: TRBV2
CDR3: CASRWTGERTGELFF

J: TRBJ1-2
size: -
length: 13
V: TRBV6-1
CDR3: CASSEWGNYGYTF

J: TRBJ1-1
size: -
length: 14
V: TRBV7-8
CDR3: CASSLGTLKTEAFF

J: TRBJ1-1
size: -
length: 13
V: TRBV12-3/TRBV12-4
CDR3: CASSSYRDTEAFF

J: TRBJ1-5
size: -
length: 14
V: TRBV28
CDR3: CASSWDRANQPQHF

J: TRBJ2-3
size: -
length: 12
V: TRBV5-1
CDR3: CASSLYTDTQYF